This T cell receptor beta chain came from a study of cytomegalovirus exposure and HLA in healthy donors. Trimming pared 0 bases from V and 9 bases from J, leaving 15 bases between. This CDR3 comprises 15 residues. Germline V lookup: CDR1 LNHDA, CDR2 SQIVND (reference sequence). Primers included in the PCR were 60 Vbeta and 13 Jbeta primers. Some clones are missing from TCRdb's copy, which holds only in-frame ones; the method was immunoSEQ multiplex PCR. Of more than 65,000 clones detected, 74% appear once; the ten largest clones hold around 10%. Study results and limitations: The study found most TCR sequences rare, yet found some public TCRs in many donors.

This clone was seen a single time. Antigen: not known. The TCR originated in a woman aged 60-75 years in good health and CMV-seropositive. The J gene is TRBJ2-1, the V gene TRBV19; perhaps TRBD1 as D (6 bases). The sample comprised PBMCs. CDR3 sequence (DNA): TGTGCCAGTAGTATAGAGGGGGCCCCCGGCGGTGAGCAGTTCTTC. Residues: CASSIEGAPGGEQFF.